The clone carrying this T cell receptor (beta chain) was detected ten times or more. The data were taken from a study of CD8+CD57+ T cells in acquired aplastic anemia. V lost 3 bases to trimming and J lost 0 bases; unmatched junction nucleotides: 3. The length of the CDR3 is 15 residues. Germline CDR1 and CDR2: SGDLS and YYNGEE. TCR beta VDJ and CDR3 profiles were obtained from a genomic DNA template. TCRdb fed the reads into MiXCR, producing one record per CDR3 protein. The data show 400,000 to 450,000 distinct CDR3 sequences, roughly 68% seen once. V usage is TRBV9 and J usage is TRBJ2-1; the match to TRBD2 covers 7 bases. The sequencing sample was made of sorted CD4+, CD8+, or CD8+CD57+ T cells (not recorded which) from PBMCs. This sequence was found in a human donor in good health, serving as a control. In nucleotides, the CDR3 is TGTGCCAGCAGCGCGGGGACTAACTCCTACAATGAGCAGTTCTTC. Translating it yields CASSAGTNSYNEQFF.